A single sample is the source of the 28 T cell receptor beta chains below, sequenced in a study of blood T cell repertoires in COVID-19. TCRdb's copy holds only in-frame clones and misses some; the assay was immunoSEQ multiplex PCR. In the table there are about 150,000 clones, roughly 74% of which are singletons. The source material was peripheral blood. Receptors were obtained from an elderly woman with acute or convalescent COVID-19.

The chain employs TRBV18 and TRBJ2-7, with no clear D. Germline lookup yields CDR1 KGHSH and CDR2 LQKENI. CDR3 length: 15 amino acids. V lost 0 bases to trimming and J lost 6 bases, with 15 bases between them. This chain's CDR3 is CASSPPSAANGEQYF. CDR3 nucleotides: TGTGCCAGCTCACCACCGTCTGCGGCGAACGGCGAGCAGTACTTC.

The chain joins TRBV19 to TRBJ2-3, with 7 positions matching TRBD1. The germline CDR1 and CDR2 sequences are LNHDA and SQIVND (reference sequence). The junction had 6 bases not matched to a gene; V was cut back by 3 bases and J by 0 bases. This CDR3 comprises 16 residues. The CDR3 sequence is CASSMGQTTSTDTQYF. CDR3 nucleotide sequence: TGTGCCAGTAGTATGGGACAGACCACTAGCACAGATACGCAGTATTTT.

The rearrangement joins TRBV18 to TRBJ1-1, with D uncertain. Per germline, CDR1 KGHSH and CDR2 LQKENI. Trimming took off 3 bases at V and 0 bases at J, with 23 bases between the two ends. There are 19 residues in the CDR3. The CDR3 loop reads CASSPYPRAPGGLNTEAFF. The CDR3 DNA follows: TGTGCCAGCTCACCCTATCCTCGGGCCCCAGGAGGCTTGAACACTGAAGCTTTCTTT. The variable domain in full, completed from reference TRBV18 and TRBJ1-1, reads NAGVMQNPRHLVRRRGQEARLRCSPMKGHSHVYWYRQLPEEGLKFMVYLQKENIIDESGMPKERFSAEFPKEGPSILRIQQVVRGDSAAYFCASSPYPRAPGGLNTEAFFGQGTRLTVV.

The rearrangement joins TRBV6-1 to TRBJ2-2, with D uncertain. Germline V gene sequence: CDR1 MNHNS, CDR2 SASEGT. This CDR3 contains 14 residues. Trimming pared 2 bases from V and 3 bases from J, leaving 7 bases between. CDR3 coding DNA: TGTGCCAGCAGTGAACGGTCCTACACCGGGGAGCTGTTTTTT. It specifies CASSERSYTGELFF.

The rearrangement links TRBV5-1 to TRBJ1-1; perhaps TRBD1 as D (6 bases). V lost 3 bases and J lost 1, with 16 bases in between. Germline lookup yields CDR1 SGHRS and CDR2 YFSETQ. The CDR3 is 16 residues long. CDR3 nucleotides: TGCGCCAGCAGCTCTACTGCGGACAGTAAGAACACTGAAGCTTTCTTT. This encodes CASSSTADSKNTEAFF.

On this clone: Other DNA sequences in this sample translate to the same CDR3. This rearrangement joins TRBV7-9 to TRBJ1-5; D is uncertain. Between the trimmed V and J ends, which lost 1 base and 6 bases, there was a span of 7 bases. This CDR3 spans 13 amino acids. From germline, CDR1 is SEHNR and CDR2 FQNEAQ (reference sequence). The CDR3 region is CASSLGGGQPQHF. DNA for the CDR3: TGTGCCAGCAGCTTAGGTGGAGGTCAGCCCCAGCATTTT.

This sequence joins TRBV6-6 and TRBJ1-4, with D tentatively TRBD1 (5 bases). There are 13 residues in the CDR3. The V end lost 5 bases, the J end lost 4 bases, and 8 bases lay between the germline ends. Per germline, CDR1 MNHNY and CDR2 SVGAGI (reference sequence). CDR3 bases: TGTGCCAGCAGTATGACAGTTAATGAAAAACTGTTTTTT. It encodes CASSMTVNEKLFF.

The V call is TRBV2, the J call TRBJ1-5; no clear D. Germline V lookup: CDR1 SNHLY, CDR2 FYNNEI. The CDR3 is 14 amino acids. V was pared by 2 bases and J by 2 bases, with 7 bases between. The CDR3 spells CASSEQVRNQPQHF. Written as DNA, the CDR3 is TGTGCCAGCAGTGAACAGGTTCGCAATCAGCCCCAGCATTTT.

This chain links TRBV19 with TRBJ2-7; perhaps TRBD1 as D (5 bases). This CDR3 has 13 residues. The V end lost 3 bases, the J end lost 5 bases, and 11 bases lay between the germline ends. Germline lookup yields CDR1 LNHDA and CDR2 SQIVND (reference sequence). The CDR3 sequence is CASSIWQGDEQYF. In DNA, the CDR3 is TGTGCCAGTAGTATTTGGCAGGGCGACGAGCAGTACTTC. Combining the CDR3 with reference TRBV19 and TRBJ2-7 gives the whole variable domain DGGITQSPKYLFRKEGQNVTLSCEQNLNHDAMYWYRQDPGQGLRLIYYSQIVNDFQKGDIAEGYSVSREKKESFPLTVTSAQKNPTAFYLCASSIWQGDEQYFGPGTRLTVT.

The V call is TRBV19, the J call TRBJ2-7, with 7 bases identical to TRBD1. V gave up 3 bases and J gave up 6 bases; unmatched junction bases: 8. Germline CDR1 is LNHDA and CDR2 is SQIVND (reference sequence). The CDR3 has 14 amino acids. CDR3 residues: CASSIGDRDTEQYF. The CDR3 DNA reads TGTGCCAGTAGTATCGGAGACAGGGACACCGAGCAGTACTTC.

Here the CDR3 DNA reads TGTGCCAGCAGCTTAGGGACAGGGGGAGAAAAACTGTTTTTT. Encoded protein: CASSLGTGGEKLFF. This chain links TRBV7-9 with TRBJ1-4, with TRBD1 matching 10 bases. Unmatched junction bases numbered 1, after V lost 1 base and J lost 8 bases. Germline CDR1 SEHNR, CDR2 FQNEAQ (reference sequence). This CDR3 contains 14 residues.

The chain couples TRBV28 to TRBJ2-3; D remains ambiguous. The CDR3 runs 15 residues. From germline, CDR1 is MDHEN and CDR2 SYDVKM. Trimming removed 5 bases at V and 5 bases at J, with 17 bases between. In DNA, the CDR3 is TGTGCCAGCAGTCAACCCGGCACACAGATAGATACGCAGTATTTT. Translating it yields CASSQPGTQIDTQYF.

The chain couples TRBV7-9 to TRBJ1-5; D is perhaps TRBD1 (6 bases). Germline lookup yields CDR1 SEHNR and CDR2 FQNEAQ (reference sequence). The ends were cut back, 6 bases at V and 2 bases at J, with 11 bases in the middle. The CDR3 consists of 14 residues. The CDR3 region is CASSKQGGNQPQHF. CDR3 nucleotide sequence: TGTGCCAGCAGTAAACAGGGAGGCAATCAGCCCCAGCATTTT. The complete variable domain, with remaining parts taken from reference TRBV7-9 and TRBJ1-5, reads DTGVSQNPRHKITKRGQNVTFRCDPISEHNRLYWYRQTLGQGPEFLTYFQNEAQLEKSRLLSDRFSAERPKGSFSTLEIQRTEQGDSAMYLCASSKQGGNQPQHFGDGTRLSIL.

This clone was seen a single time. CDR3 bases: TGCGCCAGCACGCGAGGGGCTAGCGGGGGGTCCTCCTACAATGAGCAGTTCTTC. Its protein is CASTRGASGGSSYNEQFF. The V gene is TRBV5-1, the J gene TRBJ2-1; 11 nucleotides align to TRBD2. The CDR3 contains 18 residues. The ends lost 6 bases at V and 0 bases at J; junction bases unmatched: 11. The V gene's germline CDR1 is SGHRS and CDR2 YFSETQ.

The chain recombines TRBV15 with TRBJ1-4; 9 nucleotides match TRBD1. Germline lookup yields CDR1 LNHNV and CDR2 YYDKDF (reference sequence). The V gene end was trimmed by 6 bases and the J gene end by 0 bases; junction bases not matched to a gene: 5. The length of the CDR3 is 16 residues. The CDR3 coding sequence is TGTGCCACCAGACGGGACAGGGTCTCAACTAATGAAAAACTGTTTTTT. Translated: CATRRDRVSTNEKLFF.

The rearrangement links TRBV27 to TRBJ2-7; D not resolved. The CDR3 has 13 residues. Germline CDR1 reads MNHEY; CDR2 reads SMNVEV (reference sequence). The germline V and J ends were trimmed by 6 bases and 3 bases, with 12 bases remaining between them. CDR3 sequence reads: CASSQRGLYEQYF. DNA of the CDR3: TGTGCCAGCAGCCAAAGAGGTCTCTACGAGCAGTACTTC.

The chain employs TRBV30 and TRBJ1-2; tentatively, D is TRBD1 (6 bases). The CDR3 has 14 amino acids. Germline V gene sequence: CDR1 GTSNPN, CDR2 SVGIG (reference sequence). V lost 4 bases to trimming and J lost 2 bases, with 14 bases between them. The CDR3 DNA reads TGTGCCTGGAATAGTCAGGGGCTCAACTATGGCTACACCTTC. Its translation is CAWNSQGLNYGYTF.

There are a few counts of this clone. The same CDR3 can be traced to other DNA sequences in this sample. V gene TRBV28 combines with J gene TRBJ1-1; 8 bases line up with TRBD1. The trim removed 5 bases at V and 1 base at J, leaving 6 bases unmatched. CDR3 length: 15 residues. In germline, CDR1 is MDHEN, CDR2 SYDVKM. This chain's CDR3 is CASSRPGTGNTEAFF. The CDR3 DNA reads TGTGCCAGCAGTCGTCCCGGGACAGGGAACACTGAAGCTTTCTTT.

This clone was seen more than once but under ten times. This chain connects TRBV2 to TRBJ2-3; D is perhaps TRBD2 (6 bases). CDR1 is SNHLY, CDR2 FYNNEI, per germline. The V end lost 8 bases, the J end lost 6 bases, and 21 bases lay between the germline ends. The length of the CDR3 is 15 residues. The CDR3: CASFRGRLTRDTQYF. Here the CDR3 DNA reads TGTGCCAGCTTTCGAGGGAGGCTCACGAGGGATACGCAGTATTTT.

In this sample, this clone turned up once. This chain joins TRBV27 and TRBJ2-4; perhaps TRBD2 as D (6 bases). The germline CDR1 and CDR2 sequences are MNHEY and SMNVEV (reference sequence). The CDR3 is 15 residues long. The CDR3 nucleotides read TGTTCTTGCACGGACTATCGTAGCGGCAAAAACATTCAGTACTTC. It translates to CSCTDYRSGKNIQYF.

The chain has TRBV19 and TRBJ1-2, with 7 bases lining up with TRBD1. The CDR3 spans 13 residues. V lost 5 bases and J lost 4; bases outside the gene matches: 4. Germline V gene sequence: CDR1 LNHDA, CDR2 SQIVND (reference sequence). Here the CDR3 reads CASSPTGVYGYTF. CDR3 nucleotide sequence: TGTGCCAGTAGTCCAACAGGGGTCTATGGCTACACCTTC.

The chain uses TRBV14 and TRBJ1-1; perhaps TRBD1 as D (6 bases). The V end was cut by 0 bases, the J end by 4 bases, with 9 bases between. The CDR3 length is 14 residues. Germline CDR1 is SGHDN and CDR2 is FVKESK. The CDR3 is CASSQDSGVTEAFF. The DNA for the CDR3 is TGTGCCAGCAGCCAAGATTCAGGGGTCACTGAAGCTTTCTTT.

This rearrangement joins TRBV10-2 to TRBJ2-3, with 12 bases lining up with TRBD2. V trimming: 2 bases; J trimming: 5 bases; junction bases outside the gene matches: 2. From germline, CDR1 is WSHSY and CDR2 SAAADI. The CDR3 spans 15 residues. The CDR3 sequence is CASSEGLAGRDTQYF. CDR3 nucleotide sequence: TGCGCCAGCAGTGAGGGACTAGCGGGAAGAGATACGCAGTATTTT.

The V call is TRBV15, the J call TRBJ2-2, with 7 bases fitting TRBD1. Germline-derived CDR1 and CDR2 are LNHNV and YYDKDF (reference sequence). The CDR3 sequence is 15 residues long. V lost 6 bases to trimming and J lost 1 base; unmatched junction nucleotides: 5. The CDR3 region has the DNA TGTGCCACCAGAAGGGACAGAAAGAACACCGGGGAGCTGTTTTTT. It is translated as CATRRDRKNTGELFF. The entire variable domain, with the rest obtained from reference TRBV15 and TRBJ2-2, is as follows: DAMVIQNPRYQVTQFGKPVTLSCSQTLNHNVMYWYQQKSSQAPKLLFHYYDKDFNNEADTPDNFQSRRPNTSFCFLDIRSPGLGDTAMYLCATRRDRKNTGELFFGEGSRLTVL.

V and J are TRBV18 and TRBJ2-1, with 12 bases identical to TRBD1. Germline V CDR1 and CDR2: KGHSH, LQKENI. The junction had 6 bases not matched to a gene; V was cut back by 0 bases and J by 15 bases. The CDR3 covers 14 residues. The CDR3: CASSPPAGDRGPFF. The CDR3 region has the DNA TGTGCCAGCTCACCACCAGCAGGGGACAGGGGGCCGTTCTTC. The full variable domain, rest sourced from reference TRBV18 and TRBJ2-1, is NAGVMQNPRHLVRRRGQEARLRCSPMKGHSHVYWYRQLPEEGLKFMVYLQKENIIDESGMPKERFSAEFPKEGPSILRIQQVVRGDSAAYFCASSPPAGDRGPFFGPGTRLTVL.

The rearrangement uses TRBV18 and TRBJ1-4; TRBD1 might be the D (6 bases). Per germline, CDR1 KGHSH and CDR2 LQKENI. This CDR3 is 14 amino acids long. V lost 3 bases to trimming and J lost 8 bases, with 13 bases between them. DNA for the CDR3: TGTGCCAGCTCACCTACCGGCGGGGGCGAAAAACTGTTTTTT. Translated, it gives CASSPTGGGEKLFF.

The chain is built from TRBV7-9 and TRBJ2-7; 7 bases map to TRBD1. After removal of 4 bases from V and 1 base from J, the junction contained 4 bases not matched to a gene. Germline-derived CDR1 and CDR2 are SEHNR and FQNEAQ (reference sequence). This CDR3 contains 14 residues. The CDR3 spells CASSSGDSSYEQYF. CDR3 DNA: TGTGCCAGCAGCTCCGGGGACAGTTCCTACGAGCAGTACTTC.

This clone was seen only a few times. The V gene is TRBV12-3 or TRBV12-4, the J gene TRBJ1-6, with D possibly being TRBD1 (6 bases). This CDR3 is built from 13 residues. V lost 6 bases and J 7 bases, leaving 10 bases between the germline ends. The CDR3 spells CASSRDRNSPLHF. In DNA form, the CDR3 reads TGTGCCAGCAGCCGAGACAGGAATTCACCCCTCCACTTT.